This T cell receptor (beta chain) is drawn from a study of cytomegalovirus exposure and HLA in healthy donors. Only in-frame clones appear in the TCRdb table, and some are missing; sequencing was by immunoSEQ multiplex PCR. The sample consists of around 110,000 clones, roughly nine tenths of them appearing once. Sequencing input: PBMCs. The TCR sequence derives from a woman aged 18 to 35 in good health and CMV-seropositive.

The CDR3 sequence: CAIGYMHNEQFF. For the CDR3, the DNA is TGTGCCATCGGTTATATGCACAATGAGCAGTTCTTC. The chain has TRBV28 and TRBJ2-1; D not certain. Trimming left V 10 bases short and J 5 bases short, with 12 bases between. The germline gives CDR1 MDHEN, CDR2 SYDVKM. CDR3 size: 12 residues.